This TCR beta chain was found in a study of T cells after yellow fever vaccination. Trimming left V 2 bases short and J 0 bases short, with 11 bases between. Looked up from germline, CDR1 is MNHEY and CDR2 is SVGAGI. The CDR3 covers 16 residues. TCRdb analysed the 5' RACE reads with MiXCR anew, one entry per CDR3 protein. The sample shows some 200,000 distinct CDR3 sequences, approximately 10% of them seen only once. With respect to this clonotype: Its antigen is not identified.

Findings and caveats of the study: Booster sampling recovered most clones from primary vaccination (approximately 97% CD4, around 90% CD8). Across the CD4 and CD8 compartments, a small share of clonotypes was present in both.

V gene TRBV6-5 combines with J gene TRBJ2-1; D is ambiguous. The sequence derives from a young man who received the YFV17D yellow fever vaccine. Here the sequenced sample was CD8+ T cells sorted from PBMCs, taken 15 days after the yellow fever booster vaccination. This chain's CDR3 is CASSYEVRSSYNEQFF. The CDR3 DNA is TGTGCCAGCAGTTACGAGGTCAGAAGCTCCTACAATGAGCAGTTCTTC.